A selection of T cell receptor beta chains follows, all from one sample in a study of OX40 agonist ivuxolimab in advanced cancers. Generated by immunoSEQ multiplex PCR, the TCRdb table keeps only in-frame clones and is missing some. The data hold about 98,000 clones, with 85% to 95% observed a single time. The sequenced sample was CD4+ or CD8+ T cells sorted from blood, obtained in a trial of the OX40 agonist ivuxolimab. All receptors derive from an adult with an advanced solid tumor such as melanoma, head and neck, liver or kidney cancer. Both conserved end residues are trimmed from each CDR3. A D gene is named only where the DNA matches it firmly. The size field is filled for only some rows; it gives once, few, many or a size class.

V	J	size	D	CDR3
TRBV6-1	TRBJ2-5	-	-	ASSSVAQETQY
TRBV15	TRBJ2-3	-	-	ATSRDRTKQY
TRBV4-2	TRBJ1-5	-	-	ASSQDLGSAQH
TRBV10-3	TRBJ2-3	-	-	AISESWGRGDTQY
TRBV10-3	TRBJ2-3	-	-	ATEGITDTQY
TRBV5-4	TRBJ2-3	-	-	ASSVSSTDTQY
TRBV28	TRBJ1-2	-	-	ASSFTPSSWGGSILGYGYT
TRBV5-1	TRBJ1-2	-	-	ASSLYWAQNYGYT
TRBV5-1	TRBJ1-2	-	-	ASSFGSNYGYT
TRBV7-2	TRBJ2-4	few	TRBD2	ASSSIPGGNIQY
TRBV4-3	TRBJ1-6	-	-	ASGEPGPRNSPLH
TRBV28	TRBJ1-2	-	TRBD1	ASSYTGGDYGYT
TRBV28	TRBJ1-5	-	-	ASSFSRGIGSVDQPQH
TRBV4-3	TRBJ2-5	-	TRBD2	ASSQGASGGPGETQY
TRBV2	TRBJ2-1	-	TRBD2	ASSDGGSSYNEQF
TRBV18	TRBJ2-5	-	-	ASSRGRETQY
TRBV11-2	TRBJ1-5	-	-	ASSLEGDSNQPQH
TRBV30	TRBJ1-6	-	-	AWRRQKMGQYNSPLH
TRBV9	TRBJ2-1	-	-	ASSRRYNEQF
TRBV11-2	TRBJ2-3	-	-	ASSLAFTDTQY
TRBV6-1	TRBJ1-4	-	TRBD1	ASVRGRSEKLF
TRBV30	TRBJ1-6	-	-	AWRQVQSPLH
TRBV5-1	TRBJ2-3	-	TRBD1	ASSWGQGATDTQY
TRBV5-1	TRBJ2-5	-	-	ASSLSAGHYQETQY
TRBV10-3	TRBJ1-1	-	TRBD1	AISETGEGTEAF
TRBV6-1	TRBJ2-2	-	-	ASSEVASAADTGELF
TRBV9	TRBJ1-6	-	-	ASSVGRVGNSPLH
TRBV28	TRBJ1-2	-	TRBD1	ASSYRTGRIYGYT
TRBV5-4	TRBJ2-5	-	-	ASSPAMREVKETQY
TRBV18	TRBJ2-3	-	-	ASSGTGADTQY
TRBV6-5	TRBJ1-2	once	-	ASSSTPGGPGYT
TRBV10-3	TRBJ1-6	-	-	AISEFSANSPLH
TRBV28	TRBJ2-5	-	-	ASSSPARGRGETQY
TRBV19	TRBJ2-3	-	TRBD2	ASSIYSGGKTDTQY
TRBV9	TRBJ2-6	-	-	ASSVNRDSSSSGANVLT
TRBV5-1	TRBJ1-2	-	-	ASSFGTDHRGYT
TRBV30	TRBJ2-2	once	-	ACPPGVGNTGELF
TRBV6-5	TRBJ2-1	-	TRBD1	ASSGQGLSYNEQF
TRBV30	TRBJ1-1	-	-	AWSVQPNTEAF
TRBV6-1	TRBJ2-1	-	-	ASRLLAYNEQF
TRBV28	TRBJ1-5	-	-	ASSPRQEKVLQPQH
TRBV30	TRBJ2-3	once	-	AWSGQSVTDTQY
TRBV4-3	TRBJ2-7	-	-	ASSQDPPGAYEQY
TRBV23-1	TRBJ1-5	-	-	ASSPGRAREQPQH
TRBV6-6	TRBJ1-2	-	-	ASSRGFANYGYT
TRBV5-1	TRBJ2-3	-	-	ASSRGTDTQY
TRBV25-1	TRBJ2-2	-	-	ASQDRSNTGELF